Listed below are T cell receptor beta chains from one sample, sequenced in a study of cytomegalovirus exposure and HLA in healthy donors. Assay: immunoSEQ multiplex PCR; the TCRdb copy retains only in-frame clones and omits some. The sample yields 100,000 to 150,000 clones, 70% to 80% seen once. Material: PBMCs. Receptors originate from a man aged 35 to 55 in good health and CMV-seronegative. The conserved cysteine and the conserved F or W are not part of the CDR3 here.

J gene: TRBJ2-5; V gene: TRBV7-3; CDR3 protein: ASSLGQGQTQY
J gene: TRBJ1-5; V gene: TRBV9; CDR3 protein: ASNGGASNQPQH
J gene: TRBJ1-5; V gene: TRBV7-2; CDR3 protein: ASSLRFGGGQPQH
J gene: TRBJ2-5; V gene: TRBV5-6; CDR3 protein: ASSEGTAKETQY
J gene: TRBJ1-6; V gene: TRBV7-2; CDR3 protein: ASTIFSPRRGPRSPLH
J gene: TRBJ2-1; V gene: TRBV7-2; CDR3 protein: ASSSTGWGRNEQF
J gene: TRBJ2-3; V gene: TRBV29-1; CDR3 protein: SALGDTDTQY
J gene: TRBJ2-7; V gene: TRBV7-2; CDR3 protein: ASSPPARGSNYEQY
J gene: TRBJ1-4; V gene: TRBV6-6; CDR3 protein: ASTQVAGIREKLF
J gene: TRBJ2-7; V gene: TRBV6-1; CDR3 protein: ASNYRGGVPEQY